The clone carrying this TCR beta chain is judged medium-sized. This sample is part of a study of CXCR3 chemokines and chemotherapy response in bladder cancer. A single record per CDR3 protein comes from TCRdb applying MiXCR to the PCR reads. The profile shows 3,000 to 3,500 distinct CDR3 sequences, approximately 16% of them singletons. This CDR3 comprises 15 residues. Germline CDR1 reads SGHTA; CDR2 reads FQGNSA. The V gene end was trimmed by 1 base and the J gene end by 7 bases; junction bases not matched to a gene: 10. Sample collection occurred from a patient whose treatment included neoadjuvant chemotherapy. This sequence originates from a human donor with bladder cancer that did not respond to neoadjuvant chemotherapy. The chain couples TRBV7-2 to TRBJ2-7, with 7 bases identical to TRBD1. As DNA, the CDR3 is TGTGCCAGCAGCTTAGACTCGAGACAGGGTCGGGAGCAGTACTTC. This sequence encodes CASSLDSRQGREQYF.